The clone carrying this T cell receptor (beta chain) has a count of ten or more. Its antigen is still unknown. The record originates from a study of CD8 T cells in ankylosing spondylitis. Study-level findings and limits: Reportedly, disease-linked clones are significantly enriched in ankylosing spondylitis patients' matched synovial fluid. Within ankylosing spondylitis blood, a TCR beta motif made up of roughly eight highly homologous variants appeared to be characteristic.

5'-RACE, quantitative and with molecular barcodes, yielded the TCR beta libraries. TCRdb re-derived calls from the 5' RACE reads in MiXCR, one entry per CDR3 protein. The sample lists approximately 190,000 distinct CDR3 sequences, about an eighth seen once, with 9.5% to 11% in the top ten. Germline V gene sequence: CDR1 DFQATT, CDR2 SNEGSKA (reference sequence). The V and J ends lost 3 bases and 8 bases respectively, with 17 bases between them. The CDR3 has 14 residues. This sequence was found in a female donor with ankylosing spondylitis or in good health (not recorded which). Sequencing input: blood, either unsorted or a sorted T cell fraction (not recorded which). The chain has TRBV20-1 and TRBJ2-1; no firm D call. This CDR3 reads CSASDGLSGDEQFF. In DNA form, the CDR3 reads TGCAGTGCTAGTGACGGGCTAAGTGGGGATGAGCAGTTCTTC.